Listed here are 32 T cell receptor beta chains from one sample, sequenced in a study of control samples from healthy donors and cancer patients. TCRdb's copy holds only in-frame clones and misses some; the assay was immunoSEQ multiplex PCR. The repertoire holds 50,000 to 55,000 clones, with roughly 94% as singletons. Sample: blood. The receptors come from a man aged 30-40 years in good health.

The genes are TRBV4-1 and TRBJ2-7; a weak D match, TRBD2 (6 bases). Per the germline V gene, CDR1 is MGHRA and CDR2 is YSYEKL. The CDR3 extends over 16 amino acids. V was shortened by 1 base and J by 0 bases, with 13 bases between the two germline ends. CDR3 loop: CASSQGPGLFSYEQYF. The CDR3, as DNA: TGCGCCAGCAGCCAAGGCCCGGGACTCTTCTCCTACGAGCAGTACTTC.

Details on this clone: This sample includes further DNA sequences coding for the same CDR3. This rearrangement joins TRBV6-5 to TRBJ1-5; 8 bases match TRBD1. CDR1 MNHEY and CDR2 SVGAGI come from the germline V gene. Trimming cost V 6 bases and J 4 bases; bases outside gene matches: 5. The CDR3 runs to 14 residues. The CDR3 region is CASSPDRGNQPQHF. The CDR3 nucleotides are TGTGCCAGCAGCCCAGACAGGGGAAATCAGCCCCAGCATTTT.

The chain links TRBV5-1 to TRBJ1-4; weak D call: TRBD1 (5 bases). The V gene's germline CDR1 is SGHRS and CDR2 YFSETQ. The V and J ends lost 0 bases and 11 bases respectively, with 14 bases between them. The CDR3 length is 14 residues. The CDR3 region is CASSLAGPTIKLFF. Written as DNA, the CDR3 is TGCGCCAGCAGCTTGGCGGGACCCACTATCAAACTGTTTTTT.

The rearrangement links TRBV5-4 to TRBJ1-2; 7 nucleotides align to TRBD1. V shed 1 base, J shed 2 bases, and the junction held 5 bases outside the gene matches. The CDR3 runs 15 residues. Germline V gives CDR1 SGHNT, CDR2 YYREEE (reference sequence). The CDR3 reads CASSLWDSGNYGYTF. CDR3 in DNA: TGTGCCAGCAGCTTGTGGGACAGCGGGAACTATGGCTACACCTTC.

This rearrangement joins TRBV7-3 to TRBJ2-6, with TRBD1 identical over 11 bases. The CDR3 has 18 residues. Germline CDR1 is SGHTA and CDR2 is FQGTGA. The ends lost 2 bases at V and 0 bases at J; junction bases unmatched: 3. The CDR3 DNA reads TGTGCCAGCAGCTTATTTGGGACAGGGGGCTCTGGGGCCAACGTCCTGACTTTC. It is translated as CASSLFGTGGSGANVLTF.

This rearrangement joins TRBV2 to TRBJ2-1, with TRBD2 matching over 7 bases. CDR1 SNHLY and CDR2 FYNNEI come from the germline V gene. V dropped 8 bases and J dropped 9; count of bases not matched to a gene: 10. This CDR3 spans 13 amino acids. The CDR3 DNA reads TGTGCCAGCTCCAGACTAGCTGTAAGTGAGCAGTTCTTC. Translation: CASSRLAVSEQFF.

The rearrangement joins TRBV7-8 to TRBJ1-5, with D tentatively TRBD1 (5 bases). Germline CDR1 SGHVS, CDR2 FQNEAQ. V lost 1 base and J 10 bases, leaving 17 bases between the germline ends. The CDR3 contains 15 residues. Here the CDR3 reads CASSLGGDDLGPQHF. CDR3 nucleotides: TGTGCCAGCAGCTTAGGAGGGGACGACCTTGGACCCCAGCATTTT.

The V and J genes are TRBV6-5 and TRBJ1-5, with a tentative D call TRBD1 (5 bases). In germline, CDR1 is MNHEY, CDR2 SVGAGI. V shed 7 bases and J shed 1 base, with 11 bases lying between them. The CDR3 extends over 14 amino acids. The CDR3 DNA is TGTGCCAGCACAGCGGCAGGGAGCAATCAGCCCCAGCATTTT. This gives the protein CASTAAGSNQPQHF.

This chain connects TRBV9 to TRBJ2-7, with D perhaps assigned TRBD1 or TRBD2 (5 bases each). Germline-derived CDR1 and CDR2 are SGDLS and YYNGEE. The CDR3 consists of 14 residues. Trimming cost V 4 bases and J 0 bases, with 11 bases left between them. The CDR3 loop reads CASSRDGSSYEQYF. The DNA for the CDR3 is TGTGCCAGCAGCCGGGACGGAAGCTCCTACGAGCAGTACTTC.

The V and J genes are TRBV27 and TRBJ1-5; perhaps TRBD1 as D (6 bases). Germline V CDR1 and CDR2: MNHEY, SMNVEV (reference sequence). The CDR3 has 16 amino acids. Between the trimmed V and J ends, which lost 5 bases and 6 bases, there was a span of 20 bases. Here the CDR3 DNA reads TGTGCCAGCAGTCCCACGTCCCTGGGAGGGGGTCAGCCCCAGCATTTT. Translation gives CASSPTSLGGGQPQHF.

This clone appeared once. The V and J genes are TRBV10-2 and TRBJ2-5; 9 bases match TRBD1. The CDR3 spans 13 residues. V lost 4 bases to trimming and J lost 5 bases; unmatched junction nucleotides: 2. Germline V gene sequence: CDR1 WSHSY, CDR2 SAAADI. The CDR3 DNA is TGCGCCAGCAGTGCGGGACAGGGTGAGACCCAGTACTTC. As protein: CASSAGQGETQYF.

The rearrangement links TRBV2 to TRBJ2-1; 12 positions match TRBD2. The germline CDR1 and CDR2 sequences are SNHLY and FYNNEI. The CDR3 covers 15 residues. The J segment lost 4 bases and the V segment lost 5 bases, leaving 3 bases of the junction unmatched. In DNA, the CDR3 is TGTGCCAGCAGTAAGACTAGCGGGGGATACAATGAGCAGTTCTTC. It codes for CASSKTSGGYNEQFF.

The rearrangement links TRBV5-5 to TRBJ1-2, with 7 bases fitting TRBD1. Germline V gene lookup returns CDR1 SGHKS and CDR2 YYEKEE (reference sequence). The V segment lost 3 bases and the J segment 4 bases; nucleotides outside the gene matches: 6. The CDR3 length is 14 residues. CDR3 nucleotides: TGTGCCAGCAGCTATAACCGGGACAGCTATGGCTACACCTTC. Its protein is CASSYNRDSYGYTF.

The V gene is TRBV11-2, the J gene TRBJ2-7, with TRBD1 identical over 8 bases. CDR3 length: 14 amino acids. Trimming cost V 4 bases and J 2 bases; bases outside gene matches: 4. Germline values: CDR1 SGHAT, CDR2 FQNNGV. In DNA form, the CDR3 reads TGTGCCAGCAGCTCGGGACAGGTTGCCTACGAGCAGTACTTC. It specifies CASSSGQVAYEQYF.

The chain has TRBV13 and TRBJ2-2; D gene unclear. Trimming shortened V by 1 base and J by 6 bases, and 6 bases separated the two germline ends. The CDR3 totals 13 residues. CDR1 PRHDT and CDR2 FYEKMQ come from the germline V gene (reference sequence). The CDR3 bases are TGTGCCAGCAGCTTAGTAGGGTCCGGGGAGCTGTTTTTT. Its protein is CASSLVGSGELFF.

CDR3 residues: CASTLGNQPQHF. DNA of the CDR3: TGTGCCAGCACTTTGGGAAACCAGCCCCAGCATTTT. The chain recombines TRBV2 with TRBJ1-5, with D unresolved. Germline values: CDR1 SNHLY, CDR2 FYNNEI. This CDR3 has 12 residues. The V end lost 7 bases, the J end lost 7 bases, and 11 bases lay between the germline ends.

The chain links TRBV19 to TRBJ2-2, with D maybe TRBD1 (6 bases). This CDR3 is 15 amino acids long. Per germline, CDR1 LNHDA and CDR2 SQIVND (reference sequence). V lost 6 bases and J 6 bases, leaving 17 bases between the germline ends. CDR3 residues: CASSLRSGVPGELFF. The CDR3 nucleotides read TGTGCCAGTAGCCTTCGGTCAGGGGTCCCCGGGGAGCTGTTTTTT.

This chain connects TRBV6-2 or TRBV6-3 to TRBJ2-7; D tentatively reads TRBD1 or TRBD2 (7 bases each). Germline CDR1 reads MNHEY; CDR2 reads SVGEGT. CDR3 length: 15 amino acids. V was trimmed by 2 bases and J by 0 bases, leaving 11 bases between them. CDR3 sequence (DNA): TGTGCCAGCAGTTACCAGGGGGAGGGCTCCTACGAGCAGTACTTC. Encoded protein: CASSYQGEGSYEQYF.

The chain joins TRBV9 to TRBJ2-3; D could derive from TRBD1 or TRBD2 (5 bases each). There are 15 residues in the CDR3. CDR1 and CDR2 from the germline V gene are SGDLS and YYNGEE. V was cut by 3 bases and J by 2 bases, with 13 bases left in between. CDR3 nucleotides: TGTGCCAGCAGCGGAGGGGCTCGTTTCACAGATACGCAGTATTTT. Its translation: CASSGGARFTDTQYF.

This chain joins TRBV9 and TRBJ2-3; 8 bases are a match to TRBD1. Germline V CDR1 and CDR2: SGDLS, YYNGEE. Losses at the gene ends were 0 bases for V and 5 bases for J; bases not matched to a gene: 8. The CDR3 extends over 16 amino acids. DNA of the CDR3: TGTGCCAGCAGCGTAGGCAGGGGGCCTGGCGGAGATACGCAGTATTTT. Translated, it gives CASSVGRGPGGDTQYF.

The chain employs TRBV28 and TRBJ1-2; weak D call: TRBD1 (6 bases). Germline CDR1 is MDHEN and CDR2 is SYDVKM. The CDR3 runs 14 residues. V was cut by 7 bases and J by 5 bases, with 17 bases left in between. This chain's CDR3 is CASIPPGGQYGYTF. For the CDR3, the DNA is TGTGCCAGCATCCCCCCCGGGGGGCAATATGGCTACACCTTC.

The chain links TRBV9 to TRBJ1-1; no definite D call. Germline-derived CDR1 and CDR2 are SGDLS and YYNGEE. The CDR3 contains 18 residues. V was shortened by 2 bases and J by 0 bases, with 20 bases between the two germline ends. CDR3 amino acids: CASSVLEGQLWVNTEAFF. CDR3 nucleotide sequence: TGTGCCAGCAGCGTCTTAGAAGGTCAGCTGTGGGTGAACACTGAAGCTTTCTTT.

CDR3 DNA: TGTGCCAGCAGCGCCACACAGCTACCCAACACTGAAGCTTTCTTT. Protein product: CASSATQLPNTEAFF. The chain employs TRBV7-6 and TRBJ1-1; unclear D gene. Germline assignment: CDR1 SGHVS and CDR2 FNYEAQ. The CDR3 spans 15 residues. The V and J ends lost 5 bases and 2 bases respectively, with 15 bases between them.

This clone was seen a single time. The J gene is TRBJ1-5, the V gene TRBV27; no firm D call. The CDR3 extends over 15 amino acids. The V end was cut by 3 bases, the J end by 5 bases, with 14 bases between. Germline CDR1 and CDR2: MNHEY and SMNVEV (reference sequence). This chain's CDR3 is CASSFLGRRDQPQHF. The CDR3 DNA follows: TGTGCCAGCAGTTTTTTAGGGAGGAGAGATCAGCCCCAGCATTTT.

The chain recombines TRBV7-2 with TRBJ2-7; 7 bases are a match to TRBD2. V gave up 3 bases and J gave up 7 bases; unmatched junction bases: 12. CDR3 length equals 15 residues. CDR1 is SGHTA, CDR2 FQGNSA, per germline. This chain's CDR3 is CASSLASGPLREQYF. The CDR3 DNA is TGTGCCAGCAGCTTGGCTAGCGGACCCCTTAGAGAGCAGTACTTC.

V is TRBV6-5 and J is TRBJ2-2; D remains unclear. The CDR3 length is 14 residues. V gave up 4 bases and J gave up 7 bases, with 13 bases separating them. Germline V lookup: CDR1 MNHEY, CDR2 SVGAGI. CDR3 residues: CASSLRVYNGELFF. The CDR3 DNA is TGTGCCAGCAGTTTAAGGGTTTATAACGGGGAGCTGTTTTTT.

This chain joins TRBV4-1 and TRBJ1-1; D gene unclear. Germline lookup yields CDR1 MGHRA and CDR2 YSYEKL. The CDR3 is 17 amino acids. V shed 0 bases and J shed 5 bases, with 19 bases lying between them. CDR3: CASSQDILGGSRTEAFF. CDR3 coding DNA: TGCGCCAGCAGCCAAGATATTCTCGGCGGATCGAGGACTGAAGCTTTCTTT.

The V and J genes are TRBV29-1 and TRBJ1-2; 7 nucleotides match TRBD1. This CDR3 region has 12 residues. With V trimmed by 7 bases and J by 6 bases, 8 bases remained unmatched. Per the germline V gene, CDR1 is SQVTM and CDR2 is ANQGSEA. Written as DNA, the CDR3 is TGCAGCGCCGGAACAGGGGAGCATGGCTACACCTTC. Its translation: CSAGTGEHGYTF.

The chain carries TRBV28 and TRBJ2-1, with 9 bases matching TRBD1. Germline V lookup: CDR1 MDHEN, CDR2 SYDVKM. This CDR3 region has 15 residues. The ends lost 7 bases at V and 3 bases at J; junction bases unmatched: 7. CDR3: CASTPPDRGYNEQFF. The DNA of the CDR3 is TGTGCCAGCACCCCCCCGGACAGGGGCTACAATGAGCAGTTCTTC. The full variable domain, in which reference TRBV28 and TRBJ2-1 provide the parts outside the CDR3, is DVKVTQSSRYLVKRTGEKVFLECVQDMDHENMFWYRQDPGLGLRLIYFSYDVKMKEKGDIPEGYSVSREKKERFSLILESASTNQTSMYLCASTPPDRGYNEQFFGPGTRLTVL.

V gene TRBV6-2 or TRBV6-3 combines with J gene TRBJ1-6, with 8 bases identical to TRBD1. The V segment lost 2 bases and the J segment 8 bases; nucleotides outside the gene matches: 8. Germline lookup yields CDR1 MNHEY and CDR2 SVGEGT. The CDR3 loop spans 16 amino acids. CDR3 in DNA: TGTGCCAGCAGTTACCTGATGGACAGGGAGGATTCACCCCTCCACTTT. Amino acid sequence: CASSYLMDREDSPLHF.

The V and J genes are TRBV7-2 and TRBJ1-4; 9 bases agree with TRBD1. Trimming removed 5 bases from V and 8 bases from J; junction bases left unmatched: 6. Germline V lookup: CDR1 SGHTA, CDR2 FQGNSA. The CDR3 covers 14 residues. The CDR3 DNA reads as TGTGCCAGCAGCGCGGGACAGGGAGGGGAAAAACTGTTTTTT. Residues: CASSAGQGGEKLFF. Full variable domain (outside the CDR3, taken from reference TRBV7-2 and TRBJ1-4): GAGVSQSPSNKVTEKGKDVELRCDPISGHTALYWYRQSLGQGLEFLIYFQGNSAPDKSGLPSDRFSAERTGGSVSTLTIQRTQQEDSAVYLCASSAGQGGEKLFFGSGTQLSVL.

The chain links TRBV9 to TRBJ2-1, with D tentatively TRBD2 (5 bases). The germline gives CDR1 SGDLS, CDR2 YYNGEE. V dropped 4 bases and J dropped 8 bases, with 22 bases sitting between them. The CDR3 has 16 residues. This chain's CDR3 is CASSSLEGPSPHEQFF. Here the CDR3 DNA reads TGTGCCAGCAGCTCTTTAGAGGGCCCCAGTCCACATGAGCAGTTCTTC.